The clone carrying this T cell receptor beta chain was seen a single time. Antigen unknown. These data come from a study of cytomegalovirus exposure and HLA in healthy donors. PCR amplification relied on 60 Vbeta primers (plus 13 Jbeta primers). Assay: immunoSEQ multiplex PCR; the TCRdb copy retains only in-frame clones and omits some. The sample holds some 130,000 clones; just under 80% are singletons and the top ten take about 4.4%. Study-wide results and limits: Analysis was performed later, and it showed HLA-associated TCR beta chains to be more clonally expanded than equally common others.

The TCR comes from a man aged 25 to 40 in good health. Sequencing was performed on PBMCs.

The CDR3 is CASSESGGTGGGEKLFF. CDR3 DNA sequence: TGTGCCAGCAGTGAATCGGGGGGGACAGGGGGGGGAGAAAAACTGTTTTTT. V gene TRBV25-1 combines with J gene TRBJ1-4, with 11 bases that match TRBD1. Germline CDR1 is MGHDK and CDR2 is SYGVNS. With V trimmed by 1 base and J by 8 bases, 9 bases remained unmatched. The CDR3 spans 17 residues.